The 8 T cell receptor beta chains in this list originate from one sample, sequenced in a study of spatial heterogeneity in lung cancer. TCRdb re-analysed the 5' RACE reads in MiXCR, keeping a single row per CDR3 protein. Of about 46,000 distinct CDR3 sequences detected, around 11% appear once; the ten largest clones hold roughly 32%. Noted time point: blood at routine non-recurrence follow-up after resection. The material sequenced was PBMCs, taken at follow-up. These receptors all come from a male donor with early-stage non-small cell lung cancer.

This clonotype was observed a handful of times. The J gene is TRBJ2-5, the V gene TRBV7-9, with 9 bases identical to TRBD2. Germline V gives CDR1 SEHNR, CDR2 FQNEAQ (reference sequence). Germline trimming cut 3 bases from V and 3 bases from J; bases unmatched to any gene: 5. CDR3 length: 15 amino acids. DNA of the CDR3: TGTGCCAGCAGCTTCGGGCTAGCGGGGAAAGAGACCCAGTACTTC. Residues: CASSFGLAGKETQYF.

This clonotype showed up many times. The rearrangement joins TRBV20-1 to TRBJ2-7; 10 bases agree with TRBD2. The germline gives CDR1 DFQATT, CDR2 SNEGSKA (reference sequence). Unmatched junction bases numbered 5, after V lost 6 bases and J lost 0 bases. The CDR3 extends over 14 amino acids. This CDR3 is CSAPSSGGSYEQYF. The CDR3 coding sequence is TGCAGTGCGCCTTCTAGCGGGGGCTCCTACGAGCAGTACTTC.

Regarding this clonotype: The junction and the germline gene differ at one end; a read error may be behind it. The gene calls are TRBV28 and TRBJ2-7; tentative D call: TRBD1 (5 bases). The CDR3 runs 12 residues. The V gene's germline CDR1 is MDHEN and CDR2 SYDVKM. CDR3 nucleotide sequence: TGTGCCAGCAGTCCTCCAGGGTTTAACTTCTTCTTC. Amino acids: CASSPPGFNFFF.

Many counts were recorded for this clonotype. The chain has TRBV6-5 and TRBJ1-1, with TRBD1 matching 7 bases. The CDR3 totals 15 residues. Germline lookup yields CDR1 MNHEY and CDR2 SVGAGI. J lost 0 bases, V lost 1 base, and 2 bases had no gene match. In DNA, the CDR3 is TGTGCCAGCAGTTACTTTGGACAGGTGAACACTGAAGCTTTCTTT. It yields the protein CASSYFGQVNTEAFF.

This clonotype was detected ten times or more. The chain links TRBV6-6 to TRBJ1-2; 9 bases are a match to TRBD1. This CDR3 has 13 residues. Germline V lookup: CDR1 MNHNY, CDR2 SVGAGI (reference sequence). With 6 bases clipped from V and 9 bases from J, the junction kept 8 bases outside the gene matches. This CDR3 is CASSPGTGYSYTF. The CDR3 bases are TGTGCCAGCAGCCCCGGGACAGGGTACAGCTACACCTTC.

This clonotype came up a few times. The chain recombines TRBV27 with TRBJ1-2, with D uncertain. CDR1 is MNHEY and CDR2 is SMNVEV in the germline V gene (reference sequence). CDR3 length equals 14 residues. V lost 2 bases to trimming and J lost 4 bases, with 11 bases between them. The CDR3 coding sequence is TGTGCCAGCAGTTTACTCGGCGGGAGCTATGGCTACACCTTC. This codes for CASSLLGGSYGYTF.

The chain carries TRBV7-2 and TRBJ2-7; TRBD2 aligns across 13 bases. Germline V lookup: CDR1 SGHTA, CDR2 FQGNSA. The trim removed 5 bases at V and 4 bases at J, leaving 5 bases unmatched. This CDR3 contains 15 residues. The CDR3 nucleotides are TGTGCCAGCAGCCCTCAGGGACTAGCGGGATACGAGCAGTACTTC. Residues: CASSPQGLAGYEQYF.

This clonotype was counted a few times. V gene TRBV6-6 combines with J gene TRBJ1-2, with 9 bases fitting TRBD1. This CDR3 has 12 residues. Germline V CDR1 and CDR2: MNHNY, SVGAGI (reference sequence). The V gene end was trimmed by 6 bases and the J gene end by 8 bases; junction bases not matched to a gene: 4. In DNA form, the CDR3 reads TGTGCCAGCAGAGGGACAGGGCAAGGCTACACCTTC. Translating gives CASRGTGQGYTF.